This TCR beta chain was identified in a study of T cell repertoires in cytomegalovirus infection. Overall study: Recently identified HLA-C-restricted and well-studied HLA-B-restricted CMV epitopes were used. TCR beta signatures that were public indicated CMV infection and matching HLA type. Study-level findings and limits: HLA-C-restricted TCR beta clonotypes specific for CMV led the ex vivo response. Accumulated public TCR beta family frequency recognized individuals carrying CMV together with the relevant HLA.

About this clonotype itself: Antigen unknown.

Deletions cut 8 bases from V and 0 bases from J, with 11 bases between. The germline CDR1 and CDR2 sequences are MNHEY and SVGEGT. This CDR3 spans 14 amino acids. Using its own MiXCR run on the reads, TCRdb lists one record per CDR3 protein. Here the sample spans around 360,000 distinct CDR3 sequences, just under 35% being singletons. V is TRBV6-2 or TRBV6-3 and J is TRBJ2-1, with D hard to call. The source is a human donor in good health (CMV status not recorded). Some clones in this sample may be carry-over from other donors' samples. Specimen: cultured PBMCs, collected from culture after CMV antigen stimulation. Here the CDR3 reads CASRYTTSYNEQFF. The CDR3 DNA is TGTGCCAGCCGATATACAACCTCCTACAATGAGCAGTTCTTC.